This T cell receptor beta chain was observed in a study of shared clonotypes between healthy human individuals. Overall study: For every donor, three CD4 naive, three CD4 memory, two CD8 naive and one CD8 memory plates were used. Overall study findings and caveats: Memory subsets had estimated richness that was generally smaller than that of naive subsets.

Per the authors' pipeline: ImmunoSEQ output held junction-only sequences without quality scores, so filtering differed. TCRdb keeps only in-frame clones here, not all; method: immunoSEQ multiplex PCR. V, J and clone size reflect that table, while D and trimming were determined from the DNA. The sample shows under 2.5 million clones, 80% to 95% of them seen only once. The split of CD4+ cells yielded CD45RA+ naive and CD45RA-negative memory subsets. Germline V CDR1 and CDR2: SGHNT, YYREEE (reference sequence). V was trimmed by 6 bases and J by 4 bases, leaving 23 bases between them. This CDR3 region has 16 residues. With respect to this clone: Its antigen is currently unknown.

The sequenced sample consisted of naive CD4+ T cells from PBMCs. This sample's subset: CD45RA+ positively selected. The sequence was collected from a man aged 18-30 years in good health. Some clones in this sample may be carry-over from other donors' samples. The rearrangement uses TRBV5-4 and TRBJ2-7; D perhaps matches TRBD1 (7 bases). The CDR3 bases are TGTGCCAGCACGCGGGGCGGGGACAGAAAACATTACGAGCAGTACTTC. Translation: CASTRGGDRKHYEQYF.